This T cell receptor (beta chain) was documented in a study of long-term antiretroviral therapy in people with HIV. The CDR3 is 14 residues long. V was trimmed by 2 bases and J by 8 bases, leaving 15 bases between them. CDR1 MNHEY and CDR2 SVGAGI come from the germline V gene. The assay, immunoSEQ v3.0, was run at survey level. Data came from immunoSEQ multiplex PCR; TCRdb stores just in-frame clones and leaves some out. The data contain around 21,000 clones, roughly 79% of them singletons. This sequence joins TRBV6-5 and TRBJ1-2, with D perhaps matching TRBD1 (6 bases). This TCR came from a man in his forties or fifties with HIV. The sample in question was unsorted PBMCs, obtained 0.1 years before starting antiretroviral therapy. The chain's CDR3 is CASSYGGTSGGYTF. The DNA of the CDR3 is TGTGCCAGCAGTTACGGCGGGACATCGGGGGGCTACACCTTC.